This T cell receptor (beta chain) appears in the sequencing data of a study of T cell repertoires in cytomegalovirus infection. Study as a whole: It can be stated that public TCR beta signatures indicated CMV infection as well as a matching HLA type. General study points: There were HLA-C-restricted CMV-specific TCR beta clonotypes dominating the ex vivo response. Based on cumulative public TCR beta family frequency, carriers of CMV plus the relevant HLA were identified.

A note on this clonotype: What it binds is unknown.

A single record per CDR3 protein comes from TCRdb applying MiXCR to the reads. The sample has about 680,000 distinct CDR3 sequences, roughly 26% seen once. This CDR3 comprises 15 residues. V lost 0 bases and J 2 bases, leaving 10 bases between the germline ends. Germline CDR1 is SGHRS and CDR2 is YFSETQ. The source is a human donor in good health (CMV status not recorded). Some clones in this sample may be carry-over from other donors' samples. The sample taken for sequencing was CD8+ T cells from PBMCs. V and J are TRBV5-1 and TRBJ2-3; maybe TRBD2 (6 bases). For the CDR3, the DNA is TGCGCCAGCAGCTTGGACGGGAGCTTCACAGATACGCAGTATTTT. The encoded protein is CASSLDGSFTDTQYF.